This entry features one T cell receptor (beta chain) sequence. No cognate antigen has been identified for it. Qualities for individual bases were not recorded, and no much larger clone is one base off. Using the deep immunoSEQ assay, multiplex PCR amplified TCR CDR3 regions from genomic DNA. Extracted genomic DNA from each cell subset was spread evenly across all wells of several immunoSEQ 96-well plates, with each plate serving as a replicate. For sorted subsets, each replicate PCR was loaded with approximately 200 ng genomic DNA, equivalent to 25,000 to 35,000 T cell genomes. Purified libraries were quantified with a Qubit 3.0 fluorometer, sized on a Bioanalyzer 2100, and re-quantified with the KAPA Library Quantification kit. Each immunoSEQ 96-well plate was sequenced on its own single-read 150-cycle Illumina NextSeq 550 flow cell. The authors processed their data as follows. Because the immunoSEQ output included only junctional sequences and no quality scores, the filtering could not be the same as the filtering used for full-length reads. Sequences were annotated with PyIR, a Python wrapper for IgBLAST v1.9, and V/J genes and CDR3 were assigned using IMGT germline references. Reads were removed for weak V/J assignments (E-value above 1e-6), missing CDR3, stop codons, out-of-frame junctions, or ambiguous translated residues. V3J clonotypes were defined as sequences sharing an identical inferred V gene, J gene, and CDR3 amino acid sequence. Percentage overlap between repertoires was computed as shared unique clonotypes divided by the size of the smaller repertoire. Repertoire richness was assessed with RTK rarefaction, the Chao1 estimator, and Recon v2.1 estimates of unobserved clonotypes. Generation probabilities were computed with OLGA for all TCRbeta clonotypes obtained by the gDNA method from a few donors. This immuneACCESS table, as held by TCRdb, lists in-frame sequences with V and J called but not all clones. Of the missing ones, under half trace to an unresolved V gene in checked studies; the others have no known cause. The V and J calls and the clone size are those of that table, but D and trimming were determined from the DNA. This sample gives roughly 1,500,000 clones in total; about 98.5% of them show up just once. The ten largest clones add up to over 0.3% of the sample.

The CDR3 contains 14 residues, cysteine and phenylalanine counted. The CDR3 DNA has 42 bases and is translated from base 1. Based on the germline V gene, the CDR1 and CDR2 sequences are SGHRS and YFSETQ. A distance of 18 bases separates the germline ends of V and J, which lose 4 bases and 8 bases respectively. Donors were healthy HIV-negative adults with no recently reported acute infections or vaccinations. Only Caucasian adults living in Nashville, Tennessee, USA were represented among the donors. CD4+ T cells were enriched by magnetic negative selection, after which naive cells were positively selected on CD45RA and the negative fraction was taken as the memory subset. Blood was collected by leukapheresis, and PBMCs were isolated by Ficoll-Histopaque density gradient centrifugation and then cryopreserved in liquid nitrogen vapor phase. Analytical flow cytometry was used to check the purity and quantity of each magnetically sorted T cell population. Each sorted fraction had its genomic DNA isolated and then quantified by UV absorbance on a Nanodrop 2000c.

This entry belongs to a study of shared clonotypes between healthy human individuals (dated by TCRdb to the early 2020s). Background for the entire study: The cohort comprised a couple of women and a few men aged 18 to 49 years. For each donor, CD4 naive and CD4 memory were each run on three plates, CD8 naive on two plates, and CD8 memory on one plate. Blood TCR repertoires of four to six healthy adults were deeply sequenced to estimate repertoire size and the extent of clonotype sharing between individuals. To increase sequencing depth and limit assay-specific biases, TCR repertoire library preparation and sequencing were carried out by different laboratories using diverse techniques. Between about 0.94 and 8.9 billion PBMCs per donor were obtained by leukapheresis. On the study overall, not on this receptor specifically: Incomplete sequencing was indicated by rarefaction of sorted-subset datasets, despite the large sequencing depth. Compared with non-shared clonotypes, clonotypes shared by all four sorted-subset donors had higher generation probabilities. Because the study included a small number of donors, the genetic and exposure-history diversity represented was limited. When several donors were compared, the shared fraction of clonotypes was approximately 5% for naive CD4, around 3.6% for naive CD8, more than 2% for memory CD4, and 0.4% for memory CD8. Sampling was limited to blood, and TCR repertoires in tissue likely differ from TCR repertoires in blood. Estimated clonotype richness was generally larger for naive than for memory subsets. Pairwise subsampling led to the expectation that sequencing depth would affect the degree of clonotype sharing among donors.

The TCR was taken from a young man in good health. Recombination linked TRBV5-1 to TRBJ1-1, with no D gene named confidently. The specimen was naive CD4+ T cells sorted from blood. The sample's cell subset or site, from its label and the paper: CD45RA+ positively selected. The CDR3 region: CASSSVANLNEAFF. At the DNA level, the sequence is TGCGCCAGCAGCAGCGTCGCCAACCTCAACGAAGCTTTCTTT.